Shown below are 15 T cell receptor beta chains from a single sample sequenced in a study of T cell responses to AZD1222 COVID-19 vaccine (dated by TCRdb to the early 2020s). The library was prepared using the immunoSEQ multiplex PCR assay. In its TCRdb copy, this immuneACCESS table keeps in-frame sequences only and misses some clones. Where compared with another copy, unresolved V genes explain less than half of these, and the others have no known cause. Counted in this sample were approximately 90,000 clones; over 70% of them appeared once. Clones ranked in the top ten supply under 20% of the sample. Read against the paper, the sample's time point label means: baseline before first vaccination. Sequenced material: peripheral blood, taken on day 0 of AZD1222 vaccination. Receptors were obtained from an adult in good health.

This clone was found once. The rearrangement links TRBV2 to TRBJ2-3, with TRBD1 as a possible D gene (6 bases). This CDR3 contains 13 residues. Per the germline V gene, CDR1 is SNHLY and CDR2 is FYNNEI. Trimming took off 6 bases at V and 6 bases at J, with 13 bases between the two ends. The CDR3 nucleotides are TGTGCCAGCAGCGTTTACAGGGCCGATACGCAGTATTTT. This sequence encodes CASSVYRADTQYF.

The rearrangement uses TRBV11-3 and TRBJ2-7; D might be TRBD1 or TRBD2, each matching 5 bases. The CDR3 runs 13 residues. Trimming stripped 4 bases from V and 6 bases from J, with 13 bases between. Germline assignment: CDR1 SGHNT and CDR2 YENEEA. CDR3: CASSYLGTGEQYF. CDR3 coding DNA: TGTGCCAGCAGCTACCTCGGGACCGGCGAGCAGTACTTC. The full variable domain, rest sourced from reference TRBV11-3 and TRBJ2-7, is EAGVVQSPRYKIIEKKQPVAFWCNPISGHNTLYWYLQNLGQGPELLIRYENEEAVDDSQLPKDRFSAERLKGVDSTLKIQPAELGDSAVYLCASSYLGTGEQYFGPGTRLTVT.

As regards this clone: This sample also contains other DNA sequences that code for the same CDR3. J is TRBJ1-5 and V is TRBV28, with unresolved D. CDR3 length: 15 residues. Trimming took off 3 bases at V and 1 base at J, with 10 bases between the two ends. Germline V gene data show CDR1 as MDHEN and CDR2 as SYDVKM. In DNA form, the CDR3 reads TGTGCCAGCAGTTTGGGCCTAGGGAGCAATCAGCCCCAGCATTTT. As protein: CASSLGLGSNQPQHF.

CDR3 coding DNA: TGTGCCAGCAGGACGGGACTAGCGGCCTCGGGAGTTGGCGAGCAGTACTTC. It translates to CASRTGLAASGVGEQYF. V and J are TRBV28 and TRBJ2-7, with 11 bases that match TRBD2. CDR1 is MDHEN, CDR2 SYDVKM, per germline. This CDR3 is 17 amino acids long. V gave up 6 bases and J gave up 6 bases; unmatched junction bases: 16.

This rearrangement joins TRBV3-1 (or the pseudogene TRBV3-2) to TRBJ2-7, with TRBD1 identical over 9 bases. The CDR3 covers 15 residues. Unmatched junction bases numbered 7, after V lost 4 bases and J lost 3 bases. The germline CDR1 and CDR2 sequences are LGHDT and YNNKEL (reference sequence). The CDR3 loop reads CASSLRDRVDYEQYF. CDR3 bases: TGTGCCAGCAGCCTCCGGGACAGGGTTGACTACGAGCAGTACTTC.

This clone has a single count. This CDR3 reads CASSGQAQETQYF. The CDR3 bases are TGTGCCAGCAGCGGACAGGCTCAAGAGACCCAGTACTTC. V and J are TRBV7-2 and TRBJ2-5; 7 nucleotides match TRBD1. The germline CDR1 and CDR2 sequences are SGHTA and FQGNSA. The V segment lost 5 bases and the J segment 2 bases; nucleotides outside the gene matches: 2. This CDR3 comprises 13 residues.

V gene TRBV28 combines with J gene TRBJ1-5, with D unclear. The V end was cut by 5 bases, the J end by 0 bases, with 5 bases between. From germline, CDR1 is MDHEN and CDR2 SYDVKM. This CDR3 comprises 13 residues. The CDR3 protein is CASSADSNQPQHF. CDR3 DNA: TGTGCCAGCAGTGCGGATAGCAATCAGCCCCAGCATTTT.

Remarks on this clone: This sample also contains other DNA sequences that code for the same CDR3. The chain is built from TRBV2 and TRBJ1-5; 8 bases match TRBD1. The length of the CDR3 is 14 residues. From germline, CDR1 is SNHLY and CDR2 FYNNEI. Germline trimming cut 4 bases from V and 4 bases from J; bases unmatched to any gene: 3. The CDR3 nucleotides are TGTGCCAGCAGTGGACAGGGGCGGAATCAGCCCCAGCATTTT. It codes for CASSGQGRNQPQHF.

Written as DNA, the CDR3 is TGTGCCAGCAGCCAAGGAGTCAGAGGGCATTGGACTAGAGGTAGGAATGAGCAGTTCTTC. It is translated as CASSQGVRGHWTRGRNEQFF. The chain combines TRBV14 with TRBJ2-1, with TRBD2 identical over 7 bases. CDR3 length equals 20 residues. Germline CDR1 SGHDN, CDR2 FVKESK. The V gene end was trimmed by 1 base and the J gene end by 7 bases; junction bases not matched to a gene: 22.

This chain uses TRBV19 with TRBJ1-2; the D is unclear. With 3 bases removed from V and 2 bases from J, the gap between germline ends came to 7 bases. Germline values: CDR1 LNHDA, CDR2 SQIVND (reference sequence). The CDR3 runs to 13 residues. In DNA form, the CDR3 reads TGTGCCAGTAGTATCGGCAGAAACTATGGCTACACCTTC. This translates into CASSIGRNYGYTF.

The CDR3 DNA follows: TGTGCCTGGAGGAGCAGCGCGTCCTACGAGCAGTACTTC. Translation gives CAWRSSASYEQYF. The chain is built from TRBV30 and TRBJ2-7; unclear D gene. Germline V CDR1 and CDR2: GTSNPN, SVGIG (reference sequence). The CDR3 totals 13 residues. V lost 3 bases, J lost 1 base, and 10 bases lay in between.

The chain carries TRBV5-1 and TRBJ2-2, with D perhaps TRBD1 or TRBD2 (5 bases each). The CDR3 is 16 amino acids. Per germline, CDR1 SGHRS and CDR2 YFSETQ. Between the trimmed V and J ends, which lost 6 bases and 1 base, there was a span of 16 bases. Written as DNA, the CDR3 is TGCGCCAGCACCGTCTCAGGGACCATGAACACCGGGGAGCTGTTTTTT. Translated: CASTVSGTMNTGELFF.

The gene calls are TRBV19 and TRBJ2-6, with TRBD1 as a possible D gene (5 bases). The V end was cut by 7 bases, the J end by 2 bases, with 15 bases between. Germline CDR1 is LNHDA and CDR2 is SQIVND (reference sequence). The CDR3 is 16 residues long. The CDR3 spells CASNRGKRAGANVLTF. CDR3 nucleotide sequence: TGTGCCAGTAATAGGGGTAAACGTGCTGGGGCCAACGTCCTGACTTTC.

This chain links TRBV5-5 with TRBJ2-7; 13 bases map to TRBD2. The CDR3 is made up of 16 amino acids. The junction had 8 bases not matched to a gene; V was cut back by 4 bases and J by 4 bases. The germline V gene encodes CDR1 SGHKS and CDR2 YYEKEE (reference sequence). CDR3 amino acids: CASSLGLAGRGYEQYF. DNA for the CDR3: TGTGCCAGCAGCCTGGGACTAGCGGGAAGGGGTTACGAGCAGTACTTC.

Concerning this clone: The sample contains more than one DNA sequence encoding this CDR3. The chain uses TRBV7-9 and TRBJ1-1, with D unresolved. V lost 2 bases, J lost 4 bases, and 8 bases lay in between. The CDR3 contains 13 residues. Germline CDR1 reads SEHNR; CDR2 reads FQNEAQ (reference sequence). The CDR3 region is CASSLSGGTEAFF. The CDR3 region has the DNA TGTGCCAGCAGCTTAAGCGGAGGCACTGAAGCTTTCTTT.